This T cell receptor (beta chain) was documented in a study of blood T cells in healthy people across ages. V lost 2 bases, J lost 0 bases, and 10 bases lay in between. From germline, CDR1 is LGHNA and CDR2 YSLEER. There are 15 residues in the CDR3. Then a second PCR, running about 6 to 12 cycles, was carried out with a sample-barcoded 5' primer and a J-beta primer mix. MiXCR, run by TCRdb on the 5' RACE reads, gives a single entry per CDR3 protein. The profile shows 1,500,000 or so distinct CDR3 sequences, about 45% of them singletons. This clonotype was counted between two and nine times. This clonotype was sampled from a woman aged 18-29 years in good health. V and J are TRBV4-3 and TRBJ1-1; maybe TRBD1 (5 bases). Sequenced input: blood. The CDR3 DNA reads TGCGCCAGCAGCCAATTTTCGGGGCTGAACACTGAAGCTTTCTTT. Its protein is CASSQFSGLNTEAFF.